The clone carrying this TCR beta chain was recorded only once. Its matching antigen is unknown. Profiled with immunoSEQ multiplex PCR; TCRdb holds only in-frame clones, not every one. The sample contains approximately 300,000 clones, roughly 90% of which appear only once. The length of the CDR3 is 14 residues. Trimming left V 0 bases short and J 4 bases short, with 7 bases between. Germline V gene sequence: CDR1 SGDLS, CDR2 YYNGEE. The data originate from a study of cytomegalovirus exposure and HLA in healthy donors. General study points: The study flagged some 170 TCR beta chains as cytomegalovirus-associated.

Specimen: PBMCs. The receptor was derived from a woman between 18 and 29 years old in good health and CMV-seronegative. This sequence joins TRBV9 and TRBJ2-2; D remains ambiguous. The CDR3 spells CASSVGRLTGELFF. CDR3 bases: TGTGCCAGCAGCGTAGGGCGGCTCACCGGGGAGCTGTTTTTT.